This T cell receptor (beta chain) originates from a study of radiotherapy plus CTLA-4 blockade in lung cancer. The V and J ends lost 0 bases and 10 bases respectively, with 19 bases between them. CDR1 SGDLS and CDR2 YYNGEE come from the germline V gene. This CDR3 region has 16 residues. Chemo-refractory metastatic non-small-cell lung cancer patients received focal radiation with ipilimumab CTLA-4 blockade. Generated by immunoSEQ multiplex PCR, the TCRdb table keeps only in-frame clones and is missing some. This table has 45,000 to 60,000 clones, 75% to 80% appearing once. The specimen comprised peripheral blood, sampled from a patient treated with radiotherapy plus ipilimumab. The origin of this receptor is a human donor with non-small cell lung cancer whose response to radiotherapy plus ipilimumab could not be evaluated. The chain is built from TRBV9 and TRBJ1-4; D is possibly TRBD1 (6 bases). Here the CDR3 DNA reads TGTGCCAGCAGCGTAGGCCCCCCTGAACAGGGATCAAAACTGTTTTTT. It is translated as CASSVGPPEQGSKLFF.